This T cell receptor (beta chain) was obtained from a study of blood T cell repertoires in COVID-19. Study-level background: COVID-19 samples, acute and convalescent, were from the United States, Italy and Spain. The cDNA or gDNA used as material had been derived from T cells, B-cell-depleted T cells, or PBMCs.

In the original workflow: Amplification of reference gene primers was used by the study to estimate nucleated cell counts. Profiling relied on immunoSEQ multiplex PCR, and the TCRdb table lists in-frame clones only, not all of them. V, J and clone size are those of that table, while D and trimming were read from the DNA. The sample contains 200,000 to 250,000 clones, approximately 80% of which appear only once. From germline, CDR1 is GTSNPN and CDR2 SVGIG (reference sequence). Trimming removed 3 bases from V and 3 bases from J, with 25 bases in between. CDR3 length: 18 residues. This sequence was found in a woman aged 80 or over with COVID-19, enrolled during active disease. V gene TRBV30 combines with J gene TRBJ2-3; perhaps TRBD2 as D (6 bases). Sequencing was carried out using peripheral blood. The CDR3 is CAWRSKTIRRARTDTQYF. The CDR3 coding sequence is TGTGCCTGGAGGTCGAAAACGATTCGGAGGGCCAGGACAGATACGCAGTATTTT.